Shown below are 19 T cell receptor beta chains from a single sample sequenced in a study of shared clonotypes between healthy human individuals. Produced via immunoSEQ multiplex PCR; TCRdb's table is partial and in-frame only. The sample yields about 450,000 clones, roughly 78% seen once. Sample: PBMCs. These receptors came from a woman in her thirties or forties in good health. Some clones in this sample may be carry-over from other donors' samples.

The chain uses TRBV29-1 and TRBJ2-1, with TRBD1 matching 7 bases. Trimming cost V 3 bases and J 3 bases; bases outside gene matches: 5. From germline, CDR1 is SQVTM and CDR2 ANQGSEA. The CDR3 covers 14 residues. The CDR3 coding sequence is TGCAGCGTTGAGCCGGGACAGATCTACAATGAGCAGTTCTTC. This encodes CSVEPGQIYNEQFF.

The rearrangement links TRBV18 to TRBJ2-1; 13 nucleotides agree with TRBD2. CDR3 length: 17 amino acids. V lost 4 bases, J lost 4 bases, and 7 bases stayed unmatched. Germline V lookup: CDR1 KGHSH, CDR2 LQKENI. The CDR3 region has the DNA TGTGCCAGCTCACTCGGGACTAGCGGGGCTGGTTACAATGAGCAGTTCTTC. This codes for CASSLGTSGAGYNEQFF.

This clone was picked up one time. This chain joins TRBV5-1 and TRBJ2-1, with D maybe TRBD1 (6 bases). The CDR3 is 14 amino acids. Germline assignment: CDR1 SGHRS and CDR2 YFSETQ. The V end lost 4 bases, the J end lost 5 bases, and 13 bases lay between the germline ends. The CDR3 sequence: CASSQVGANNEQFF. The CDR3, as DNA: TGCGCCAGCAGCCAAGTGGGGGCTAACAATGAGCAGTTCTTC. The whole variable domain, filled in from reference TRBV5-1 and TRBJ2-1, reads KAGVTQTPRYLIKTRGQQVTLSCSPISGHRSVSWYQQTPGQGLQFLFEYFSETQRNKGNFPGRFSGRQFSNSRSEMNVSTLELGDSALYLCASSQVGANNEQFFGPGTRLTVL.

There are a few counts of this clone. The chain combines TRBV25-1 with TRBJ2-1; possible D gene TRBD1, 6 bases. CDR1 is MGHDK, CDR2 SYGVNS, per germline. The V end lost 1 base, the J end lost 8 bases, and 18 bases lay between the germline ends. The CDR3 is made up of 16 amino acids. The CDR3 spells CASSESDRFLGYEQFF. Written as DNA, the CDR3 is TGTGCCAGCAGTGAATCCGACAGGTTTTTGGGCTATGAGCAGTTCTTC. Based on the CDR3 plus reference TRBV25-1 and TRBJ2-1, the full variable domain is EADIYQTPRYLVIGTGKKITLECSQTMGHDKMYWYQQDPGMELHLIHYSYGVNSTEKGDLSSESTVSRIRTEHFPLTLESARPSHTSQYLCASSESDRFLGYEQFFGPGTRLTVL.

CDR3 loop: CAWSSTGTAQYF. CDR3 nucleotide sequence: TGTGCCTGGAGTTCTACAGGGACCGCGCAGTATTTT. The chain couples TRBV30 to TRBJ2-3; D may be TRBD1 (6 bases). V shed 2 bases and J shed 10 bases, with 13 bases lying between them. CDR1 is GTSNPN, CDR2 SVGIG, per germline (reference sequence). The CDR3 length is 12 residues.

The table lists this clone with a few counts. The chain carries TRBV5-5 and TRBJ1-4; D is ambiguous. The germline CDR1 and CDR2 sequences are SGHKS and YYEKEE (reference sequence). Deletions cut 2 bases from V and 4 bases from J, with 3 bases between. This CDR3 is built from 12 residues. The CDR3 nucleotides are TGTGCCAGCAGCTTCCTTAATGAAAAACTGTTTTTT. Its translation is CASSFLNEKLFF.

Only a few counts were recorded for this clone. The V gene is TRBV15, the J gene TRBJ1-4; D unclear. Germline CDR1 and CDR2: LNHNV and YYDKDF (reference sequence). Trimming cost V 0 bases and J 11 bases, with 16 bases left between them. CDR3 length: 15 residues. CDR3 in amino acids: CATSRDRQRLGKLFF. In DNA form, the CDR3 reads TGTGCCACCAGCAGAGATCGGCAGCGATTGGGCAAACTGTTTTTT.

In this sample, this clone turned up a few times. This chain connects TRBV12-2 to TRBJ2-5; the D call in the table, TRBD1, was not verified against the DNA. TRBV12-2 counts as a pseudogene. The length of the CDR3 is 13 residues. CDR3 amino acids: CARPTEPQETQYF. CDR3 sequence (DNA): TGTGCAAGGCCGACAGAACCACAAGAGACCCAGTACTTC.

This clone has more than one count but fewer than ten. The gene calls are TRBV7-3 and TRBJ2-5; 7 nucleotides match TRBD1. V lost 4 bases and J lost 4; bases outside the gene matches: 6. Germline assignment: CDR1 SGHTA and CDR2 FQGTGA. This CDR3 spans 14 amino acids. The CDR3 loop is CASSSLGGTETQYF. The CDR3 nucleotides are TGTGCCAGCAGCTCCCTAGGGGGCACAGAGACCCAGTACTTC.

The CDR3 DNA sequence: TGTGCCAGCAGTTACGGGAGGGGATTGAAGGCCGGGGAGCTGTTTTTT. Residues: CASSYGRGLKAGELFF. The chain has TRBV6-5 and TRBJ2-2, with TRBD2 identical over 7 bases. V dropped 2 bases and J dropped 6; count of bases not matched to a gene: 9. CDR3 length equals 16 residues. From germline, CDR1 is MNHEY and CDR2 SVGAGI.

The chain couples TRBV19 to TRBJ2-7; D might be TRBD1 (6 bases). This CDR3 spans 13 amino acids. Trimming took 8 bases from V and 2 from J, leaving 13 bases between them. Germline values: CDR1 LNHDA, CDR2 SQIVND (reference sequence). DNA of the CDR3: TGTGCCAGTGCCCCCGGGACACCCTACGAGCAGTACTTC. This encodes CASAPGTPYEQYF.

This clone is a singleton in its sample. The V and J genes are TRBV6-5 and TRBJ2-7; TRBD1 aligns across 7 bases. Trimming at V came to 6 bases and at J to 5 bases, leaving 13 bases not matched to a gene. The CDR3 runs to 15 residues. Germline V gene data show CDR1 as MNHEY and CDR2 as SVGAGI. CDR3 bases: TGTGCCAGCAGCCCTCGTGGTAGGGGGCCCCACGAGCAGTACTTC. Its protein is CASSPRGRGPHEQYF.

The chain joins TRBV20-1 to TRBJ2-7, with D unresolved. V shed 3 bases and J shed 7 bases, with 7 bases lying between them. There are 10 residues in the CDR3. Looked up from germline, CDR1 is DFQATT and CDR2 is SNEGSKA (reference sequence). CDR3 region: CSASPKEQYF. Written as DNA, the CDR3 is TGCAGTGCTAGCCCCAAGGAGCAGTACTTC.

The chain uses TRBV7-3 and TRBJ2-3, with D unclear. This CDR3 has 12 amino acids. Germline V lookup: CDR1 SGHTA, CDR2 FQGTGA. V lost 4 bases and J 6 bases, leaving 8 bases between the germline ends. CDR3 bases: TGTGCCAGCAGCTACCCCGGGGATACGCAGTATTTT. Its protein product is CASSYPGDTQYF.

In the case of this clone: Other DNA sequences in this sample translate to the same CDR3. J is TRBJ1-1 and V is TRBV5-1; D gene uncertain. The V and J ends lost 0 bases and 2 bases respectively, with 5 bases between them. The CDR3 has 13 amino acids. Germline-derived CDR1 and CDR2 are SGHRS and YFSETQ. The CDR3 DNA reads TGCGCCAGCAGCTTGGACAGAAACACTGAAGCTTTCTTT. This codes for CASSLDRNTEAFF.

The chain couples TRBV7-8 to TRBJ2-1; D is possibly TRBD2 (6 bases). Germline V gene sequence: CDR1 SGHVS, CDR2 FQNEAQ. The CDR3 loop spans 14 amino acids. V dropped 5 bases and J dropped 9 bases, with 17 bases sitting between them. The CDR3 DNA reads TGTGCCAGCAGCCCAACGGCGGGACTGGGTGAGCAGTTCTTC. Protein product: CASSPTAGLGEQFF. Looking up the rest from reference TRBV7-8 and TRBJ2-1 gives the full variable domain: GAGVSQSPRYKVAKRGQDVALRCDPISGHVSLFWYQQALGQGPEFLTYFQNEAQLDKSGLPSDRFFAERPEGSVSTLKIQRTQQEDSAVYLCASSPTAGLGEQFFGPGTRLTVL.

This clone was seen only once. The identical CDR3 is also encoded by other nucleotide sequences in the sample. The chain has TRBV19 and TRBJ2-3, with 8 bases fitting TRBD2. Trimming removed 2 bases from V and 0 bases from J; junction bases left unmatched: 1. The CDR3 runs to 15 residues. Germline V CDR1 and CDR2: LNHDA, SQIVND (reference sequence). The CDR3 is CASSITSGSTDTQYF. CDR3 DNA: TGTGCCAGTAGTATAACTAGCGGAAGCACAGATACGCAGTATTTT.

The chain joins TRBV5-1 to TRBJ2-3; possible D gene TRBD1, 5 bases. CDR1 is SGHRS, CDR2 YFSETQ, per germline. V was pared by 2 bases and J by 2 bases, with 12 bases between. The CDR3 is 15 amino acids. The CDR3 loop reads CASSLQAAHTDTQYF. The CDR3 DNA follows: TGCGCCAGCAGCTTACAGGCCGCTCACACAGATACGCAGTATTTT.

The chain uses TRBV19 and TRBJ2-1; D not resolved. The CDR3 sequence is 14 residues long. V was clipped by 5 bases and J by 8 bases, with 16 bases between them. Germline loops: CDR1 LNHDA, CDR2 SQIVND (reference sequence). The CDR3 loop reads CASSLKPGIDEQFF. In DNA form, the CDR3 reads TGTGCCAGTAGTCTCAAACCAGGAATCGATGAGCAGTTCTTC.